This entry is about one T cell receptor beta chain. Its antigen specificity is not known. Base qualities are not provided; no much larger clone lies one nucleotide away. A FACSAria II was used to sort memory CD4+ T cells, defined as single viable CD3+CD4+CD8-CD45RO+ cells. CMV serostatus was determined using a Roche Elecsys assay that detects serum IgG against CMV pp150, pp28, p38 and p52. After thawing, total CD4+ T cells were enriched by positive selection with CD4 magnetic microbeads. The samples came from a separate study whose specific focus was interrogating the CD4+ T cell memory repertoire. Peripheral blood mononuclear cells were isolated and cryopreserved according to standard operating procedures, and serum was kept at -80 degrees C. The staining relied on CD3-PerCP (BW264/56), CD4-APC (RPA-T4), CD45RO-PE (UCHT1) and CD8-Pacific Orange (3B5) antibodies, and Sytox blue was used to exclude non-viable cells.

These data originate in a study of memory CD4+ T cells and cytomegalovirus serostatus (dated by TCRdb to the late 2010s). Regarding the complete study: The cohort comprised roughly 35 healthy Belgian adults, 9 CMV seropositive and around 24 CMV seronegative. To replicate a published TCR-based CMV serostatus classifier, the researchers sequenced the CD4+ memory TCRbeta repertoires of a Belgian cohort whose cytomegalovirus serostatus was known. Results and caveats for the whole study, not just this receptor: The results were interpreted as suggesting that the CMV-associated TCR signature is mostly present in the CD4+ memory repertoire. On the Belgian cohort, the classifier based on the original framework reached a median bootstrapped AUC of about 0.96, with a 95% CI of 0.76-1.00. Among the roughly 160 previously reported CMV-associated TCRbeta sequences, 60 to 70 showed up in the CD4+ memory repertoires, with each one found in between one and five individuals. Only CD4+CD45RO+ memory cells were sequenced, unlike the original study, which covered naive and memory CD4+ and CD8+ populations. CMV serostatus prediction reached a median bootstrapped AUC of nearly 0.96 with the original framework and 0.91 with a US-trained random forest.

The Quick-DNA Microprep Kit was used to extract genomic DNA from the sorted cells. TCRbeta DNA was amplified with the immunoSEQ hsTCRbeta kit following the manufacturer's protocol. An Illumina MiSeq instrument was used to sequence the TCRbeta libraries. On the study's bioinformatics: Following removal of out-of-frame sequences, 2,204,828 distinct TCRbeta sequences were retained, with an average of around 67,000 per individual. Each individual was scored using the number of about 180 previously reported CMV-associated TCRbeta sequences that the individual carried and the total number of productive distinct TCRbeta sequences. A beta-binomial model was reimplemented in Python, and scikit-learn random forests with default parameters were trained on data from the US cohort. Classifier performance on the Belgian cohort was summarized as median AUC with percentile confidence intervals calculated over 10,000 bootstrap iterations. Not all clones reach the TCRdb copy of this immuneACCESS table, which keeps in-frame sequences only. Checked studies attribute under half of the gap to unresolved V genes and leave the rest unexplained. D and trimming come from the DNA, and the V and J calls and clone size come from that table. This sample has about 40,000 clones in its table, and less than 80% of those were observed once. The leading ten clones occupy 5% to 7.5% of the sample.

The source is an adult in good health and CMV-seronegative. The sequenced sample consisted of memory CD4+ T cells from blood.

The nucleotides are TGTGCCAGCAGCGCTTACAGCTTACCCAACTATGGCTACACCTTC. This encodes CASSAYSLPNYGYTF. The chain employs TRBV9 and TRBJ1-2, with the D gene not confidently named. Per the germline V gene, SGDLS is the CDR1 and YYNGEE is the CDR2. A distance of 14 bases separates the germline ends of V and J, which lose 3 bases and 2 bases respectively. Inclusive of the bounding cysteine and phenylalanine, the CDR3 is 15 residues long. Just CDR3 DNA is preserved here, 45 bases in frame from base 1.